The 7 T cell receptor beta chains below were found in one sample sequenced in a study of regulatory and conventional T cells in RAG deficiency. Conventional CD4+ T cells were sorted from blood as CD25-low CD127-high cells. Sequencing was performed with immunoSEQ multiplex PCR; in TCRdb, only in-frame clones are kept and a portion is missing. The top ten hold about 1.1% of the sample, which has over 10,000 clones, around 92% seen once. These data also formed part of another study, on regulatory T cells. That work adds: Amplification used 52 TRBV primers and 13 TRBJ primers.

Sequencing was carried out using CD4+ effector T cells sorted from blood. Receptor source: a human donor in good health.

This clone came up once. The chain's CDR3 is CASSGGQPGLAGGNYNEQFF. DNA for the CDR3: TGCGCCAGCAGCGGGGGACAGCCGGGACTAGCGGGAGGGAATTACAATGAGCAGTTCTTC. The chain links TRBV5-1 to TRBJ2-1, with TRBD2 matching 16 bases. The germline V gene encodes CDR1 SGHRS and CDR2 YFSETQ. This CDR3 spans 20 amino acids. The V gene end was trimmed by 4 bases and the J gene end by 4 bases; junction bases not matched to a gene: 14.

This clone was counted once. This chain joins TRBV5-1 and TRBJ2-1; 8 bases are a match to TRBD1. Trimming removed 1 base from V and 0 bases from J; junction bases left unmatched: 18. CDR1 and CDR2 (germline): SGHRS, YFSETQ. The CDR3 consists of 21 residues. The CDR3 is CASSLKLPGTGHQSSYNEQFF. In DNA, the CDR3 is TGCGCCAGCAGCTTGAAGCTTCCCGGGACAGGACATCAGAGCTCCTACAATGAGCAGTTCTTC.

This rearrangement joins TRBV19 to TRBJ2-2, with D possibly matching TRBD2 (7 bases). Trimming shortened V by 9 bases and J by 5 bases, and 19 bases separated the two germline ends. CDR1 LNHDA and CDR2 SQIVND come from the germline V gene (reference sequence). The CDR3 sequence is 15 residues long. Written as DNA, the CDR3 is TGTGCCAGCACATATGGGGGGGGCGTGACCGGGGAGCTGTTTTTT. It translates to CASTYGGGVTGELFF.

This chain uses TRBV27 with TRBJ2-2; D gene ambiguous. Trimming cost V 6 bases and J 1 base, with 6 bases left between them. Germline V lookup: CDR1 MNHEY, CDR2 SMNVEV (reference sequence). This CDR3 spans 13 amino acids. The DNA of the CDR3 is TGTGCCAGCAGGGACGGGAACACCGGGGAGCTGTTTTTT. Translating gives CASRDGNTGELFF.

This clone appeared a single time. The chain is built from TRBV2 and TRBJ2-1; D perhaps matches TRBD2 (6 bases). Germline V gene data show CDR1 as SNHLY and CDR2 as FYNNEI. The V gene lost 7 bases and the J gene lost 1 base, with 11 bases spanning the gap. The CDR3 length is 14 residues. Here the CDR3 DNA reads TGTGCCAGCAAACAAGGACTATCCTACAATGAGCAGTTCTTC. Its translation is CASKQGLSYNEQFF.

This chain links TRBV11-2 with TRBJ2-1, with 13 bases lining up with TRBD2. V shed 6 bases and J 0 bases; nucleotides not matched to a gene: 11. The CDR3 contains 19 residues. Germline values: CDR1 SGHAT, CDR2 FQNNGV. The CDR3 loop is CASRSRTSGGLSSYNEQFF. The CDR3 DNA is TGTGCCAGCAGATCCAGGACTAGCGGGGGACTTTCCTCCTACAATGAGCAGTTCTTC.

CDR3 in DNA: TGTGCCAGCAGCTCAACATCGGAGGGGAGCTCTGGAAACACCATATATTTT. Protein product: CASSSTSEGSSGNTIYF. The chain links TRBV7-9 to TRBJ1-3; possibly TRBD1 for D (5 bases). The CDR3 covers 17 residues. V was shortened by 4 bases and J by 0 bases, with 16 bases between the two germline ends. Per germline, CDR1 SEHNR and CDR2 FQNEAQ (reference sequence). Using reference TRBV7-9 and TRBJ1-3 for the parts outside the CDR3, the full variable domain is DTGVSQNPRHKITKRGQNVTFRCDPISEHNRLYWYRQTLGQGPEFLTYFQNEAQLEKSRLLSDRFSAERPKGSFSTLEIQRTEQGDSAMYLCASSSTSEGSSGNTIYFGEGSWLTVV.